This entry is about one T cell receptor (beta chain). Its matching antigen is unknown. The time point denotes: new active TB diagnosis, blood taken before or within 7 days of starting treatment. The CDR3 extends over 15 amino acids. Germline V gives CDR1 MNHNY, CDR2 SVGAGI (reference sequence). V lost 6 bases and J lost 7; bases outside the gene matches: 11. The entry originates in a study of T cells in tuberculosis. Points from the study as a whole: Using the GMM-specific repertoire gave over 80% accuracy versus about 70% with motifs. Smaller alpha distances in active tuberculosis partly reflected shorter CDR3-alpha lengths.

Measured with immunoSEQ multiplex PCR; TCRdb has only the in-frame clones, and not every one. The sample yields about 38,000 clones, approximately 94% seen once. The chain recombines TRBV6-6 with TRBJ2-3; the match to TRBD2 covers 9 bases. The material sequenced was PBMCs, taken at tuberculosis diagnosis. The receptor was isolated from an adult with tuberculosis. CDR3 nucleotides: TGTGCCAGCAGCCGCTTGACTAGCGGAGTTCATACGCAGTATTTT. Amino acids: CASSRLTSGVHTQYF.